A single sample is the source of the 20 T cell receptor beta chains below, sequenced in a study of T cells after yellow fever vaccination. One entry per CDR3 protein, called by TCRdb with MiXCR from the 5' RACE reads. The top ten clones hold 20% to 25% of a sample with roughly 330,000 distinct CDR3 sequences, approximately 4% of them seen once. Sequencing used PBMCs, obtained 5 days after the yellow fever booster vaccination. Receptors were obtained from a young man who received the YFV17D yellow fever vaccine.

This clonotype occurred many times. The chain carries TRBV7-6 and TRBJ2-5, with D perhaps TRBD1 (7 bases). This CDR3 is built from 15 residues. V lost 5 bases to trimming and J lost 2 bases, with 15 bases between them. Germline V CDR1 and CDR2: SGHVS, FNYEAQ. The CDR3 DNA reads TGTGCCAGCAGCACCGAACAGGGGACTCAAGAGACCCAGTACTTC. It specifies CASSTEQGTQETQYF.

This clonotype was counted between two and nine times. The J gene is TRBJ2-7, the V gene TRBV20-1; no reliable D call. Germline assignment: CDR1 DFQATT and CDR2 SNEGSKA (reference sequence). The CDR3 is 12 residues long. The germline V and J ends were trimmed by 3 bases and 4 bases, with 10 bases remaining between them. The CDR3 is CSASRQSYEQYF. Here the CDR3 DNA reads TGCAGTGCTAGTAGGCAGAGTTACGAGCAGTACTTC.

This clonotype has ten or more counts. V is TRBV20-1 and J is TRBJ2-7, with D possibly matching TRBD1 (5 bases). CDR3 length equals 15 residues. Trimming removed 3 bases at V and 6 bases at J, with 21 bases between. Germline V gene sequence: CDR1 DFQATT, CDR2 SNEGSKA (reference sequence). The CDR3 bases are TGCAGTGCTAGCGTAGGGGTGGGAAAAGTCGCCGAGCAGTACGTC. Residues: CSASVGVGKVAEQYV.

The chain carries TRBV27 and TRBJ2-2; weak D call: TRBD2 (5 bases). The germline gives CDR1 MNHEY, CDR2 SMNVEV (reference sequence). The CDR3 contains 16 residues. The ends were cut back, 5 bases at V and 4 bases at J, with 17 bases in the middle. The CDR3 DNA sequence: TGTGCCAGCAGTCCGCGGGTAGCTTTGGGCACCGGGGAGCTGTTTTTT. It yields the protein CASSPRVALGTGELFF.

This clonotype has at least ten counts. As DNA, the CDR3 is TGCAGTGCTTGGACAGGGAACACTGAAGCTTTCTTT. This gives the protein CSAWTGNTEAFF. This chain joins TRBV20-1 and TRBJ1-1; 7 nucleotides match TRBD1. Trimming took 5 bases from V and 1 from J; bases not matched to a gene: 1. Per germline, CDR1 DFQATT and CDR2 SNEGSKA (reference sequence). This CDR3 is 12 amino acids long.

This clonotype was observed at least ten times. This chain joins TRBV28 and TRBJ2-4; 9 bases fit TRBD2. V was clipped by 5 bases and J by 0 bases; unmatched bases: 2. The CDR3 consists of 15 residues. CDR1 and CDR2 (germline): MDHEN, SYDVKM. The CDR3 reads CASSTSGLAKNIQYF. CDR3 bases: TGTGCCAGCAGTACTAGCGGGTTAGCCAAAAACATTCAGTACTTC.

The CDR3 DNA reads TGTGCCAGCAGCGCCGGGACAGCGGTCTATGGCTACACCTTC. This gives the protein CASSAGTAVYGYTF. The V gene is TRBV9, the J gene TRBJ1-2, with 7 bases lining up with TRBD1. CDR1 is SGDLS, CDR2 YYNGEE, per germline. The ends lost 3 bases at V and 4 bases at J; junction bases unmatched: 6. The CDR3 spans 14 residues.

CDR3 residues: CASSFADRVNEQFF. The CDR3 nucleotides are TGTGCCAGCAGCTTCGCGGACAGGGTTAATGAGCAGTTCTTC. The rearrangement uses TRBV11-2 and TRBJ2-1; 8 bases fit TRBD1. This CDR3 spans 14 amino acids. Per the germline V gene, CDR1 is SGHAT and CDR2 is FQNNGV. V lost 3 bases, J lost 7 bases, and 5 bases stayed unmatched. Using reference TRBV11-2 and TRBJ2-1 for the parts outside the CDR3, the full variable domain is EAGVAQSPRYKIIEKRQSVAFWCNPISGHATLYWYQQILGQGPKLLIQFQNNGVVDDSQLPKDRFSAERLKGVDSTLKIQPAKLEDSAVYLCASSFADRVNEQFFGPGTRLTVL.

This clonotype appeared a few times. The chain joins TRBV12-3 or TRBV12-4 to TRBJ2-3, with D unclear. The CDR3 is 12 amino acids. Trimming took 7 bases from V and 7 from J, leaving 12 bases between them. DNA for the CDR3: TGTGCCAGCATGCCCGCGAGTTATACGCAGTATTTT. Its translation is CASMPASYTQYF.

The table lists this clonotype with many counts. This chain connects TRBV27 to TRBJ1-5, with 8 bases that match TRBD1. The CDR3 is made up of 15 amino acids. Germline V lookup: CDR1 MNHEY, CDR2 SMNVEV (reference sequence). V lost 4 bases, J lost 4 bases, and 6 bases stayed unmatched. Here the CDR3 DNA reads TGTGCCAGCAGTTCACGCTGGACAGGGAATCAGCCCCAGCATTTT. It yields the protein CASSSRWTGNQPQHF.

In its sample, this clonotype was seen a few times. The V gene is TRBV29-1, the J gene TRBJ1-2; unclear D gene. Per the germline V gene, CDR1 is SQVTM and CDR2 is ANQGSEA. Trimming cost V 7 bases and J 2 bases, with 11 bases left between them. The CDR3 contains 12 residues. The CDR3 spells CSASRGNYGYTF. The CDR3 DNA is TGCAGCGCCTCCCGCGGGAACTATGGCTACACCTTC.

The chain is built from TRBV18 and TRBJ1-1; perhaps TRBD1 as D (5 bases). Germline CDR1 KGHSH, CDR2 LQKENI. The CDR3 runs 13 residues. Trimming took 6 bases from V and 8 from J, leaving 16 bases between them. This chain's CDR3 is CASSFDRYQEAFF. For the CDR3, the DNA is TGTGCCAGCTCCTTTGACAGATATCAGGAAGCTTTCTTT.

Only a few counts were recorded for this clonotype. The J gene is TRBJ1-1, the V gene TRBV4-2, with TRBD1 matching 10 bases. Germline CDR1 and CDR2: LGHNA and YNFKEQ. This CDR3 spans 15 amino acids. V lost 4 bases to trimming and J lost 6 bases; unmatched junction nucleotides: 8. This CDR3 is CASSPHGQGGPEAFF. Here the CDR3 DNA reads TGTGCCAGCAGCCCACACGGACAGGGGGGCCCTGAAGCTTTCTTT.

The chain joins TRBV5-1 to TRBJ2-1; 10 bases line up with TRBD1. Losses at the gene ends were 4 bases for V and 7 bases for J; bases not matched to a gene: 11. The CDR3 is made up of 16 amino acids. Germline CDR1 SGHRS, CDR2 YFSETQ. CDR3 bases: TGCGCCAGCAGCCCCCCGGGACAGGGGAGTAGGAATGAGCAGTTCTTC. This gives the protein CASSPPGQGSRNEQFF.

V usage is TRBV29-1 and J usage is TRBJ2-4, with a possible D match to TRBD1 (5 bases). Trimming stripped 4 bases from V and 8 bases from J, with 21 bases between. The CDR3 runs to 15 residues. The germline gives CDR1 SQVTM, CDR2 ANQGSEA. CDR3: CSVAPMSRAMDIQYF. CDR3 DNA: TGCAGCGTTGCCCCGATGTCCAGGGCTATGGACATTCAGTACTTC.

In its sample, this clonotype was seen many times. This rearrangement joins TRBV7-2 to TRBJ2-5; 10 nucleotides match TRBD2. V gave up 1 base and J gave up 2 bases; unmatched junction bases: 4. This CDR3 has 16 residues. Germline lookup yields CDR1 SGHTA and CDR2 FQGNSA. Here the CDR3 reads CASSLGWTSGQETQYF. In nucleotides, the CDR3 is TGTGCCAGCAGCTTAGGATGGACTAGCGGACAAGAGACCCAGTACTTC.

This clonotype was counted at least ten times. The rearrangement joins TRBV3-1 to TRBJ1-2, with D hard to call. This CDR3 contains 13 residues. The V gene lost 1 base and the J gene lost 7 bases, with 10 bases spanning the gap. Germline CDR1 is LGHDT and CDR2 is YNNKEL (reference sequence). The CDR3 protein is CASSQVAQAGYTF. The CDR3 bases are TGTGCCAGCAGCCAAGTCGCGCAGGCTGGCTACACCTTC.

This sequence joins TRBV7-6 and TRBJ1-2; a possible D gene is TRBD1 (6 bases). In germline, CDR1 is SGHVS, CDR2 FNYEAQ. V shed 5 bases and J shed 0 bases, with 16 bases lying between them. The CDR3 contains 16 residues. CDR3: CASSRTPGQSNYGYTF. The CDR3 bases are TGTGCCAGCAGCCGAACTCCGGGACAATCTAACTATGGCTACACCTTC.

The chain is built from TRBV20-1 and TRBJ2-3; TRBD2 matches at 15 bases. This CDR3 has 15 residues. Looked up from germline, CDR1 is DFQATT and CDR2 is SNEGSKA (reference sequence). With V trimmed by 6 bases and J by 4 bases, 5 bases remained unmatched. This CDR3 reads CSAPWTSGGADTQYF. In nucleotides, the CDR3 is TGCAGTGCACCCTGGACTAGCGGGGGGGCAGATACGCAGTATTTT.

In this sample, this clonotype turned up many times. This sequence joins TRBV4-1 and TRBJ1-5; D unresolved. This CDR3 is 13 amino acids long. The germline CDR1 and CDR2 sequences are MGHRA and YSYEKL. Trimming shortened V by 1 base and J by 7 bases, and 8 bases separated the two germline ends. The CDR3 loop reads CASSQGARQPQHF. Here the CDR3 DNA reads TGCGCCAGCAGCCAAGGGGCACGCCAGCCCCAGCATTTT.